These T cell receptor beta chains were read from a single sample in a study of T cells after yellow fever vaccination. TCRdb itself ran the 5' RACE reads through MiXCR, one entry per CDR3 protein. The sample includes 46,000 or so distinct CDR3 sequences, 5.5% to 8% of them seen just once. Sequenced material: PBMCs, either bulk or a sorted T-cell subset (CD4+, CD8+, memory, or dextramer-sorted; not recorded which), taken 45 days after the yellow fever booster vaccination. The receptors come from a man between 25 and 39 years old who received the YFV17D yellow fever vaccine. CDR3s include the opening cysteine and the closing phenylalanine or tryptophan. A D gene is named only where the DNA matches it firmly. The size field is filled for only some rows; it gives once, few, many or a size class.

TGTGCCAGTACTGGACTAGCGGGAGGGCCAGACGGGGAGCTGTTTTTT CASTGLAGGPDGELFF TRBV19 many TRBJ2-2 TRBD2
TGTGCCAGCAGCTTAGTGGTTGAGACCCAGTACTTC CASSLVVETQYF TRBV7-2 many TRBJ2-5 NA
TGTGCCAGCAGTGCCGGACTAGCGGGTAATGAGCAGTTCTTC CASSAGLAGNEQFF TRBV2 many TRBJ2-1 TRBD2
TGTGCCAGCAACGCGAATCGGGGTACGCAGTATTTT CASNANRGTQYF TRBV7-2 many TRBJ2-3 NA
TGTGCCAGCAGCCAAGGACAGTCCCTAGCCAAAAACATTCAGTACTTC CASSQGQSLAKNIQYF TRBV5-5 NA TRBJ2-4 NA
TGTGCCAGCAGCGTAGATCCGGGAGTGAGCACAGATACGCAGTATTTT CASSVDPGVSTDTQYF TRBV9 NA TRBJ2-3 NA
TGCAGTGCTACCCGCGCGACTGGAGGCACCGGGGAGCTGTTTTTT CSATRATGGTGELFF TRBV20-1 many TRBJ2-2 NA
TGTGCCAGCGGAGTTACTAGCACAGATACGCAGTATTTT CASGVTSTDTQYF TRBV27 many TRBJ2-3 NA
TGTGCCAGCAGTACCCCCAGCGAGCAGTACTTC CASSTPSEQYF TRBV2 many TRBJ2-7 NA
TGTGCTAGCAGCTTAGACTGGCAAGAGACCCAGTACTTC CASSLDWQETQYF TRBV7-7 few TRBJ2-5 NA
TGCGCCAGCAGTCATAGACAGGGGCTAGGTTCCTACGAGCAGTACTTC CASSHRQGLGSYEQYF TRBV5-1 few TRBJ2-7 TRBD1
TGTGCCAGCAGTGAATACGATGAGCGGGAGAGTGAGCAGTTCTTC CASSEYDERESEQFF TRBV25-1 few TRBJ2-1 TRBD2
TGTGCCCGCTCGGGGACAGGGGCCTACGAGCAGTACTTC CARSGTGAYEQYF TRBV6-1 many TRBJ2-7 TRBD1
TGCAGTGCTAGAGAGACAGGGGTGTATAGCAATCAGCCCCAGCATTTT CSARETGVYSNQPQHF TRBV20-1 many TRBJ1-5 TRBD1
TGTGCCAGCAGCTTGGGGACGTCAGGGGAACTGTTTTTT CASSLGTSGELFF TRBV7-2 many TRBJ1-4 NA
TGTGCCAGCAGCTTGGTCGCGGGACCCCCTGATGAGCAGTTCTTC CASSLVAGPPDEQFF TRBV5-5 many TRBJ2-1 NA
TGTGCCAGCAGCGTACTCAGCACAGATACGCAGTATTTT CASSVLSTDTQYF TRBV9 NA TRBJ2-3 NA
TGCGCCAGCAGCTTAGAGGGACTAGCGGGAGTGAACACCGGGGAGCTGTTTTTT CASSLEGLAGVNTGELFF TRBV5-1 many TRBJ2-2 TRBD2
TGTGCCAGCAGGGACAGGGGTAGCACAGATACGCAGTATTTT CASRDRGSTDTQYF TRBV7-2 many TRBJ2-3 TRBD1
TGCAGTGCTCCGCTTGGGGTAGTGACAGATACGCAGTATTTT CSAPLGVVTDTQYF TRBV20-1 few TRBJ2-3 NA
TGCGCCAGCAGTGAGTCTTACCGGGATGGCAATGAGCAGTTCTTC CASSESYRDGNEQFF TRBV10-2 NA TRBJ2-1 NA
TGTGCCACCAGCAGGAACCCAGGGGGCGGGGAGACCCAGTACTTC CATSRNPGGGETQYF TRBV15 many TRBJ2-5 TRBD1
TGCAGTGCTAGAGCCGGCGGGGGAGGGGGCACAGATACGCAGTATTTT CSARAGGGGGTDTQYF TRBV20-1 few TRBJ2-3 TRBD2
TGCAGTGCTCGACGGTCCCACAATGAGCAGTTCTTC CSARRSHNEQFF TRBV20-1 many TRBJ2-1 NA
TGTGCCACCGACCGGGGGACAGGGCACTACGAGCAGTACTTC CATDRGTGHYEQYF TRBV6-2/TRBV6-3 many TRBJ2-7 TRBD1
TGCGCCAGCAGCCAGACGGCAGGCGGTAGCTCCTACGAGCAGTACTTC CASSQTAGGSSYEQYF TRBV4-3 NA TRBJ2-7 NA
TGTGCCAGCAGTTTAAGTCAAGGTAGCTATGGCTACACCTTC CASSLSQGSYGYTF TRBV28 NA TRBJ1-2 NA
TGTGCCACCGGGACACTCTCTGAGACCCAGTACTTC CATGTLSETQYF TRBV24-1 few TRBJ2-5 NA
TGTGCCAGCAGCCGAGAATCGGGAGGGCCGTGGGAGACCCAGTACTTC CASSRESGGPWETQYF TRBV7-2 many TRBJ2-5 TRBD2
TGTGCCAGCAGTACTAGCGGGTACGAGCAGTACTTC CASSTSGYEQYF TRBV12-3/TRBV12-4 many TRBJ2-7 TRBD2
TGTGCCACCAGTGATGTAGCGGGCCTAGGACTCAATGAGCAGTTCTTC CATSDVAGLGLNEQFF TRBV24-1 NA TRBJ2-1 TRBD2
TGTGCCAGCAGTTACCGGCGGGCCGCGAACACCGGGGAGCTGTTTTTT CASSYRRAANTGELFF TRBV6-5 NA TRBJ2-2 NA
TGCGCCAGCAGCTCCAGCTTGACTAGCGGAAATACGCAGTATTTT CASSSSLTSGNTQYF TRBV4-3 NA TRBJ2-3 TRBD2
TGTGCCAGCAGCCTTAGCGGGAGTCCCTCCTACAATGAGCAGTTCTTC CASSLSGSPSYNEQFF TRBV7-3 NA TRBJ2-1 TRBD2
TGTGCCAGCAGTTCGGACCCGAACACCGGGGAGCTGTTTTTT CASSSDPNTGELFF TRBV6-5 many TRBJ2-2 NA
TGTGCCAGCAGTGGACTAGCGACCTACGAGCAGTACTTC CASSGLATYEQYF TRBV25-1 medium-sized TRBJ2-7 TRBD2
TGTGCCAGCAGATCCCCTGGACAGGGGATTGAGACCCAGTACTTC CASRSPGQGIETQYF TRBV27 many TRBJ2-5 TRBD1
TGTGCCAGCAGTAACCGGGACACCGGAACCCTCCACTTT CASSNRDTGTLHF TRBV27 NA TRBJ1-6 NA
TGCGCCAGCAGCCAAGGGGTCACGCAAGAGACCCAGTACTTC CASSQGVTQETQYF TRBV4-3 many TRBJ2-5 NA
TGTGCCAGCAGCTCACCGGGACAGGGTGGGGATGAAGCTTTCTTT CASSSPGQGGDEAFF TRBV7-2 many TRBJ1-1 TRBD1
TGTGCCAGCAGCCAAGAAGGTAATTGGCGGGAGCAGTACTTC CASSQEGNWREQYF TRBV4-2 many TRBJ2-7 NA
TGTGCCACCAGGCGCCGGGACGACGCCTACGAGCAGTACTTC CATRRRDDAYEQYF TRBV10-3 many TRBJ2-7 NA
TGTGCCACCAGCAAAGGGACTAGCGGGAGCGACGAGCAGTACTTC CATSKGTSGSDEQYF TRBV15 NA TRBJ2-7 TRBD2
TGTGCCAGCAGCCCCGGGGCCAACGTCCTGACTTTC CASSPGANVLTF TRBV5-4 few TRBJ2-6 NA
TGCAGTGCAGTAGTAACTGAAGCTTTCTTT CSAVVTEAFF TRBV20-1 many TRBJ1-1 NA
TGTGCCAGTAGTCTTGGACTACTGGAGGCGAACACCATATATTTT CASSLGLLEANTIYF TRBV19 NA TRBJ1-3 NA